The clone carrying this T cell receptor beta chain has just a few counts. Its antigen is currently unknown. This entry belongs to a study of T cell repertoires in cytomegalovirus infection. About the study: It can be stated that public TCR beta signatures indicated CMV infection as well as a matching HLA type.

Each CDR3 protein gets one entry after TCRdb re-called the reads with MiXCR. Among roughly 120,000 distinct CDR3 sequences, over 25% were seen once, and the ten largest hold roughly 50%. The material was CD8+ T cells from cultured PBMCs, obtained from culture after CMV antigen stimulation. This receptor was identified in a human donor in good health (CMV status not recorded). Some clones in this sample may be carry-over from other donors' samples.

The DNA of the CDR3 is TGTGCCAGCAGTGACGGGACAGGCTATGGCTACACCTTC. Its translation is CASSDGTGYGYTF. The chain carries TRBV6-1 and TRBJ1-2; TRBD1 matches 8 bases. The length of the CDR3 is 13 residues. The ends lost 3 bases at V and 4 bases at J; junction bases unmatched: 1. Germline CDR1 reads MNHNS; CDR2 reads SASEGT.